Listed below are T cell receptor beta chains from one sample, sequenced in a study of cytomegalovirus exposure and HLA in healthy donors. TCRdb's table, derived via immunoSEQ multiplex PCR, lists solely in-frame clones and lacks some. The data hold roughly 250,000 clones, with around 80% observed a single time. The sample was PBMCs. The receptors originated from a girl between 2 and 10 years old in good health and CMV-seronegative. CDR3s include the opening cysteine and the closing phenylalanine or tryptophan. The order of the fields is D gene, V gene, J gene, clone size, CDR3 length, CDR3 DNA, CDR3 protein. A D gene is named only where the DNA matches it firmly. A clone size is listed for some rows: how often the clone was seen (once, few, many), or a class if it is expanded.

D gene: TRBD2
V gene: TRBV5-1
J gene: TRBJ2-1
clone size: NA
CDR3 length: 16
CDR3 DNA: TGCGCCAGCAGCTTGTGGCAGCGGGAGGTGGGCAATGAGCAGTTCTTC
CDR3 protein: CASSLWQREVGNEQFF

D gene: NA
V gene: TRBV7-8
J gene: TRBJ1-5
clone size: NA
CDR3 length: 18
CDR3 DNA: TGTGCCAGCAGCTTAGTCGACCTCGGGAGATATAGCAATCAGCCCCAGCATTTT
CDR3 protein: CASSLVDLGRYSNQPQHF

D gene: NA
V gene: TRBV7-3
J gene: TRBJ2-7
clone size: NA
CDR3 length: 13
CDR3 DNA: TGTGCCAGCAGCTTATTTCTGGGGAGCGAGCAGTACTTC
CDR3 protein: CASSLFLGSEQYF

D gene: TRBD2
V gene: TRBV6-6
J gene: TRBJ2-3
clone size: NA
CDR3 length: 16
CDR3 DNA: TGTGCCAGCAGTTACGGGCTAGCGGGGAACACAGATACGCAGTATTTT
CDR3 protein: CASSYGLAGNTDTQYF

D gene: NA
V gene: TRBV30
J gene: TRBJ2-4
clone size: NA
CDR3 length: 13
CDR3 DNA: TGTGCCTGGTCCGGCGGGATCAAAAACATTCAGTACTTC
CDR3 protein: CAWSGGIKNIQYF

D gene: TRBD1
V gene: TRBV6-4
J gene: TRBJ1-4
clone size: NA
CDR3 length: 14
CDR3 DNA: TGTGCCAGCAGTCCGGGACAGGGGAATGAAAAACTGTTTTTT
CDR3 protein: CASSPGQGNEKLFF

D gene: TRBD2
V gene: TRBV6-1
J gene: TRBJ2-7
clone size: NA
CDR3 length: 15
CDR3 DNA: TGTGCCAGCAGTGAAGGGACTAGCGGGGGAAACGAGCAGTACTTC
CDR3 protein: CASSEGTSGGNEQYF

D gene: NA
V gene: TRBV28
J gene: TRBJ2-1
clone size: NA
CDR3 length: 21
CDR3 DNA: TGTGCCAGCAGTGAGGCCCGCTCCGGGATCATTTCTTCCAACCGTTACAATGAGCAGTTCTTC
CDR3 protein: CASSEARSGIISSNRYNEQFF

D gene: TRBD1
V gene: TRBV4-1
J gene: TRBJ2-7
clone size: NA
CDR3 length: 12
CDR3 DNA: TGCGCCAGCCGGGACAGGGACCACGAGCAGTACTTC
CDR3 protein: CASRDRDHEQYF

D gene: NA
V gene: TRBV6-6
J gene: TRBJ2-7
clone size: NA
CDR3 length: 13
CDR3 DNA: TGTGCCAGCAGTCGGACTGGAAGCTACGAGCAGTACTTC
CDR3 protein: CASSRTGSYEQYF

D gene: NA
V gene: TRBV5-6
J gene: TRBJ1-5
clone size: NA
CDR3 length: 13
CDR3 DNA: TGTGCCAGCAGCTCGATCGGGGGTCAGCCCCAGCATTTT
CDR3 protein: CASSSIGGQPQHF

D gene: NA
V gene: TRBV5-4
J gene: TRBJ2-3
clone size: NA
CDR3 length: 12
CDR3 DNA: TGTGCCAGCAGCTTCGTGTCGGATACGCAGTATTTT
CDR3 protein: CASSFVSDTQYF

D gene: TRBD1
V gene: TRBV2
J gene: TRBJ2-7
clone size: NA
CDR3 length: 16
CDR3 DNA: TGTGCCAGCGGAGAACAAGAGGGACAGTTCTCCTACGAGCAGTACTTC
CDR3 protein: CASGEQEGQFSYEQYF

D gene: TRBD1
V gene: TRBV7-6
J gene: TRBJ1-5
clone size: NA
CDR3 length: 14
CDR3 DNA: TGTGCCAGCAGCTTCGGACAGGGGACTCAGCCCCAGCATTTT
CDR3 protein: CASSFGQGTQPQHF

D gene: NA
V gene: TRBV5-1
J gene: TRBJ2-7
clone size: once
CDR3 length: 13
CDR3 DNA: TGCGCCAGCAGCTTGACAGGGTCCTACGAGCAGTACTTC
CDR3 protein: CASSLTGSYEQYF

D gene: NA
V gene: TRBV7-6
J gene: TRBJ1-3
clone size: few
CDR3 length: 16
CDR3 DNA: TGTGCCAGCAGCTTAGGTGGGGGGACTACTGGAAACACCATATATTTT
CDR3 protein: CASSLGGGTTGNTIYF

D gene: NA
V gene: TRBV4-1
J gene: TRBJ2-7
clone size: NA
CDR3 length: 15
CDR3 DNA: TGCGCCAGCAGCCATAAGGACAGCGTGGACTACGAGCAGTACTTC
CDR3 protein: CASSHKDSVDYEQYF

D gene: NA
V gene: TRBV14
J gene: TRBJ2-1
clone size: NA
CDR3 length: 16
CDR3 DNA: TGTGCCAGCAGCCAAGATCCGGGGTACTCCTACAATGAGCAGTTCTTC
CDR3 protein: CASSQDPGYSYNEQFF

D gene: NA
V gene: TRBV2
J gene: TRBJ2-7
clone size: few
CDR3 length: 14
CDR3 DNA: TGTGCCAGCATGACAAGCTGGTCTGGCTACGAGCAGTACTTC
CDR3 protein: CASMTSWSGYEQYF

D gene: NA
V gene: TRBV19
J gene: TRBJ2-7
clone size: NA
CDR3 length: 14
CDR3 DNA: TGTGCCAGTACGAGAGGGGGGGGCTCCTACGAGCAGTACTTC
CDR3 protein: CASTRGGGSYEQYF

D gene: NA
V gene: TRBV5-1
J gene: TRBJ2-2
clone size: once
CDR3 length: 16
CDR3 DNA: TGCGCCAGCAGCTTATCAGGGGCCGCGAACACCGGGGAGCTGTTTTTT
CDR3 protein: CASSLSGAANTGELFF

D gene: NA
V gene: TRBV28
J gene: TRBJ2-7
clone size: NA
CDR3 length: 16
CDR3 DNA: TGTGCCAGCAGCCCTTGGCGGCTTAGGAGCTTGTACGAGCAGTACTTC
CDR3 protein: CASSPWRLRSLYEQYF

D gene: NA
V gene: TRBV6-5
J gene: TRBJ2-1
clone size: NA
CDR3 length: 15
CDR3 DNA: TGTGCCAGCAGTCCCCGGGTCAGCACCTACAATGAGCAGTTCTTC
CDR3 protein: CASSPRVSTYNEQFF

D gene: TRBD1
V gene: TRBV6-6
J gene: TRBJ1-6
clone size: NA
CDR3 length: 14
CDR3 DNA: TGTGCCAGCAGCTTCACAGGGGTAAATTCACCCCTCCACTTT
CDR3 protein: CASSFTGVNSPLHF

D gene: NA
V gene: TRBV15
J gene: TRBJ1-3
clone size: once
CDR3 length: 23
CDR3 DNA: TGTGCCACCAGCAGAGGGCGTTTTAGCAGCCTTCTGGACAGCGATATTCTGGGAAACACCATATATTTT
CDR3 protein: CATSRGRFSSLLDSDILGNTIYF

D gene: NA
V gene: TRBV14
J gene: TRBJ2-3
clone size: NA
CDR3 length: 19
CDR3 DNA: TGTGCCAGCAGCCAGCAAAGGCACATAACAGCCCCCGATCTTGATACGCAGTATTTT
CDR3 protein: CASSQQRHITAPDLDTQYF